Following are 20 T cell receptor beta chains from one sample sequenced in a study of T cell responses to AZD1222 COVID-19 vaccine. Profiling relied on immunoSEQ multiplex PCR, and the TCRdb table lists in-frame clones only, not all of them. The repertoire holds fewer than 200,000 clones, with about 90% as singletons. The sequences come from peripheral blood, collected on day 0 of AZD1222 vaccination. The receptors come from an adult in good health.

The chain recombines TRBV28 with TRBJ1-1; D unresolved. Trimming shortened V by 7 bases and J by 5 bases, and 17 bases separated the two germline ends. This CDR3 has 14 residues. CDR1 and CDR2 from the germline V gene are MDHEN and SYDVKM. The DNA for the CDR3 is TGTGCCAGCACAGCTCGGACGTCGAGGACTGAAGCTTTCTTT. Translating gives CASTARTSRTEAFF.

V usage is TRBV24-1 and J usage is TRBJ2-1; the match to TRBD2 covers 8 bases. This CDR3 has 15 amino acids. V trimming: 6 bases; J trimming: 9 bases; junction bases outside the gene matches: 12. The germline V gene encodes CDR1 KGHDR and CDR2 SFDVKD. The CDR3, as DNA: TGTGCCACCAGTAATAGCGGGGCCCTGGTAGGTGAGCAGTTCTTC. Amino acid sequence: CATSNSGALVGEQFF.

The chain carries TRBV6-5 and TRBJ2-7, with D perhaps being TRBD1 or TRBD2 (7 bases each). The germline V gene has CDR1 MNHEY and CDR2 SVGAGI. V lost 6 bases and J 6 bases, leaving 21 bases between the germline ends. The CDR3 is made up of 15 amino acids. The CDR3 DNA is TGTGCCAGCAGGCCAGGGGGGGTAGGTACGAGCGAGCAGTACTTC. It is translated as CASRPGGVGTSEQYF.

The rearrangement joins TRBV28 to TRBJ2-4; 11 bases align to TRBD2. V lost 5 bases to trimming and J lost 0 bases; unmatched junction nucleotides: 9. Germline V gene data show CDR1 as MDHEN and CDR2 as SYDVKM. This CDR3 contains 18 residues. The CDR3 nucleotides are TGTGCCAGCAGTCACCCGGGACTAGCGGACGTAGCCAAAAACATTCAGTACTTC. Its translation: CASSHPGLADVAKNIQYF.

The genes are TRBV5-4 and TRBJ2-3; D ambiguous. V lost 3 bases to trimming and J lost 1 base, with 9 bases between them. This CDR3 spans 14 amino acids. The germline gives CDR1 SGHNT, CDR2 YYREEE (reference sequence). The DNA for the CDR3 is TGTGCCAGCAGCTACTGGACGGGCACAGATACGCAGTATTTT. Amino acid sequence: CASSYWTGTDTQYF.

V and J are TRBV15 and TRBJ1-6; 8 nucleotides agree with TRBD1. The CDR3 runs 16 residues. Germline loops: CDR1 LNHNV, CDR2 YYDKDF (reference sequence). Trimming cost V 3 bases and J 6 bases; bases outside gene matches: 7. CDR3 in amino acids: CATSSNQGARNSPLHF. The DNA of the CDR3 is TGTGCCACCAGCAGTAATCAGGGGGCGCGTAATTCACCCCTCCACTTT.

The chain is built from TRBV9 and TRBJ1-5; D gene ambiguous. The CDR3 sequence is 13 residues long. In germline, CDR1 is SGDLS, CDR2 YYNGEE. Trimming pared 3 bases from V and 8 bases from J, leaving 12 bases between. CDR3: CASSAEPSKPQHF. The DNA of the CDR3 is TGTGCCAGCAGCGCAGAGCCTTCCAAGCCCCAGCATTTT.

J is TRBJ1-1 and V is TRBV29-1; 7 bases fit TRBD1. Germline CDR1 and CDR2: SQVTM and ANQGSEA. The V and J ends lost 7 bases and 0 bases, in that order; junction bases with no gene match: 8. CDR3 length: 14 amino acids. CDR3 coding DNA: TGCAGCGCCCACAGGGGAGCGATGAACACTGAAGCTTTCTTT. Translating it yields CSAHRGAMNTEAFF.

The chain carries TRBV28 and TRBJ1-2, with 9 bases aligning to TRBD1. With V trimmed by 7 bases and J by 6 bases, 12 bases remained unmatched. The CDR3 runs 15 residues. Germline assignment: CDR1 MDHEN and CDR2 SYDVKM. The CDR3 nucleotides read TGTGCCAGCACCTACGGGGACAGGGACGAGAATGGCTACACCTTC. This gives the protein CASTYGDRDENGYTF.

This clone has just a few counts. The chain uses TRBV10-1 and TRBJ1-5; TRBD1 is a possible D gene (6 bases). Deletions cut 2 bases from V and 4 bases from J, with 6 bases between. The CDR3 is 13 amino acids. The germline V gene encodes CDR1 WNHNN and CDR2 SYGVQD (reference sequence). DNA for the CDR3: TGCGCCAGCAGTGAGACAGGGAATCAGCCCCAGCATTTT. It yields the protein CASSETGNQPQHF.

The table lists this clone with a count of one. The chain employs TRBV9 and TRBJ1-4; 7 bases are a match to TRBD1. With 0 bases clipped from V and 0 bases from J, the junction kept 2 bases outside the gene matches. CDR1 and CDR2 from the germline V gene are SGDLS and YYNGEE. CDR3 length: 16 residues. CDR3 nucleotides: TGTGCCAGCAGCGTAGGGACAGGATCAACTAATGAAAAACTGTTTTTT. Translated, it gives CASSVGTGSTNEKLFF. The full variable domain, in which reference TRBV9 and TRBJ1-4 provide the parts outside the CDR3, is DSGVTQTPKHLITATGQRVTLRCSPRSGDLSVYWYQQSLDQGLQFLIQYYNGEERAKGNILERFSAQQFPDLHSELNLSSLELGDSALYFCASSVGTGSTNEKLFFGSGTQLSVL.

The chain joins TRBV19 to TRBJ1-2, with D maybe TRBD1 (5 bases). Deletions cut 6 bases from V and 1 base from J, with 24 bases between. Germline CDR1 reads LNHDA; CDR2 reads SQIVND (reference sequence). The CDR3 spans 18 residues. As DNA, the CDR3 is TGTGCCAGTAGAGGGATAAGGGACCTGGGGCGAGTTAACTATGGCTACACCTTC. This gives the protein CASRGIRDLGRVNYGYTF.

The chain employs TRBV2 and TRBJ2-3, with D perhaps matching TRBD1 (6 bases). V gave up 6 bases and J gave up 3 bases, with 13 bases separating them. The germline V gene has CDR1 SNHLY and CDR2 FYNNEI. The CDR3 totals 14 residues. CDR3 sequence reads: CASRNRDTTDTQYF. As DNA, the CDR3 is TGTGCCAGCAGGAACAGGGACACTACAGATACGCAGTATTTT.

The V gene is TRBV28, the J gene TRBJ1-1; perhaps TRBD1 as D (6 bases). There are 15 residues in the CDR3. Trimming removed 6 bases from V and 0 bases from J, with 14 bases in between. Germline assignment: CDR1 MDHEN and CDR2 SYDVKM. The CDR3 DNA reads TGTGCCAGCAGACTCACACAGGGATTGAACACTGAAGCTTTCTTT. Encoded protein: CASRLTQGLNTEAFF.

In nucleotides, the CDR3 is TGCGCCAGCAGCCCCAGAGCGGGCAGGGCGGAGAACGAGCAGTACTTC. Encoded protein: CASSPRAGRAENEQYF. The chain recombines TRBV5-1 with TRBJ2-7, with a tentative D call TRBD2 (6 bases). Trimming removed 4 bases from V and 5 bases from J, with 22 bases in between. Germline V gene data show CDR1 as SGHRS and CDR2 as YFSETQ. The CDR3 totals 16 residues.

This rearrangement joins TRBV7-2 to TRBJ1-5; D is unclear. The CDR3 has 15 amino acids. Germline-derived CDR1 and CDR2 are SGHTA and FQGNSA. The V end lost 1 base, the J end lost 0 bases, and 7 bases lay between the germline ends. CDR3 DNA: TGTGCCAGCAGCTTAGAGGGATATAGCAATCAGCCCCAGCATTTT. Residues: CASSLEGYSNQPQHF.

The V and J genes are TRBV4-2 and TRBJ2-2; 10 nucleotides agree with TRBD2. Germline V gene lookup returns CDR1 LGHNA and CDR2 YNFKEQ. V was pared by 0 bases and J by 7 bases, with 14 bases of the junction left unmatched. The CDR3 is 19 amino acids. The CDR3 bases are TGTGCCAGCAGCCAAGATCCCCTGTCTAGCGGGAGAAATGGCGGGGAGCTGTTTTTT. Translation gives CASSQDPLSSGRNGGELFF.

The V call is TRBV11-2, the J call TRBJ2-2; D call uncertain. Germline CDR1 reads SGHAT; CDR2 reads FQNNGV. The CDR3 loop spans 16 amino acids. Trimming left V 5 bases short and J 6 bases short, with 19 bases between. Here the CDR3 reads CASSPDGAPGAGELFF. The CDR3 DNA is TGTGCCAGCAGCCCGGATGGCGCACCTGGGGCCGGGGAGCTGTTTTTT.

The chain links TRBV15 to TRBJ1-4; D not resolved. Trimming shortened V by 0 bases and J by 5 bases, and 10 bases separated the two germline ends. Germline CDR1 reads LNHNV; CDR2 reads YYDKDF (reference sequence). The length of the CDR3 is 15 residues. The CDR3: CATSRDRKGNEKLFF. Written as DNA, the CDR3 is TGTGCCACCAGCAGAGATCGTAAGGGAAATGAAAAACTGTTTTTT.

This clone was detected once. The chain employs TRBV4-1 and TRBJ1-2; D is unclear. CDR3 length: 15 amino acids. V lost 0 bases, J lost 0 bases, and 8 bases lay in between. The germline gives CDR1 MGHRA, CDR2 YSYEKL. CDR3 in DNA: TGCGCCAGCAGCCAAGAATCACTTTCTAACTATGGCTACACCTTC. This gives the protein CASSQESLSNYGYTF.